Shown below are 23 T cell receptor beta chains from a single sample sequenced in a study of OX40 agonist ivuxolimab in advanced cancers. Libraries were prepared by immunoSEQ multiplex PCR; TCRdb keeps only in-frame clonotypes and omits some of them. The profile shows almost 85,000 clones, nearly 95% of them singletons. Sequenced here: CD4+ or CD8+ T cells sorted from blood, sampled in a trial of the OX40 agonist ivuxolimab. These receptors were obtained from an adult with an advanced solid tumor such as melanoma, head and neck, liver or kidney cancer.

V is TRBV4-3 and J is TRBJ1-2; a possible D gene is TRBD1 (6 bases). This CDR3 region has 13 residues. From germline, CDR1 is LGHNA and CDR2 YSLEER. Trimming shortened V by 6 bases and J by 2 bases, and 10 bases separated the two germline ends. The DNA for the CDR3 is TGCGCCAGCAGTCGCCAGGGGAACTATGGCTACACCTTC. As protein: CASSRQGNYGYTF.

The CDR3 nucleotides read TGTGCCAGCAGCTTCGATAGCGGGAGAGGGTACGAGCAGTACTTC. This gives the protein CASSFDSGRGYEQYF. This chain connects TRBV7-6 to TRBJ2-5, with TRBD2 identical over 9 bases. The DNA end is a closer match to TRBJ2-7, so the J assignment may be wrong. The CDR3 runs 15 residues. Germline CDR1 reads SGHVS; CDR2 reads FNYEAQ.

In nucleotides, the CDR3 is TGTGCCAGCAGTGAAATGGTGGGGATCTACGAGCAGTACTTC. Translating gives CASSEMVGIYEQYF. V is TRBV6-5 and J is TRBJ2-7; D gene unclear. Germline assignment: CDR1 MNHEY and CDR2 SVGAGI. Trimming removed 5 bases at V and 3 bases at J, with 14 bases between. The CDR3 extends over 14 amino acids.

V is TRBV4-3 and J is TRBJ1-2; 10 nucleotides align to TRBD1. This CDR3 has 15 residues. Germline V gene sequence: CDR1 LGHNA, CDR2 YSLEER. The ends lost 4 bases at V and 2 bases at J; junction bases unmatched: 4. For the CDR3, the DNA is TGCGCCAGCAGCCCGACAGGGGGCCAAAACTATGGCTACACCTTC. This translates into CASSPTGGQNYGYTF.

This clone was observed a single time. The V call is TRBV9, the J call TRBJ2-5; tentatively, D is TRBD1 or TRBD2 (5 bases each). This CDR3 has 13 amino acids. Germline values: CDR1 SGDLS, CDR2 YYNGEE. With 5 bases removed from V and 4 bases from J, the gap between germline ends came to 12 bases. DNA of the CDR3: TGTGCCAGCAGTCCGAGGGGAGTAGAGACCCAGTACTTC. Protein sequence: CASSPRGVETQYF.

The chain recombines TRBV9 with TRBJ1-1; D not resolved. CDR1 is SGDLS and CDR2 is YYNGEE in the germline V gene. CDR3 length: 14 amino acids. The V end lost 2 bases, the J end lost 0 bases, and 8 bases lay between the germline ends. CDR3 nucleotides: TGTGCCAGCAGCGTGGGGTCTCTGAACACTGAAGCTTTCTTT. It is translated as CASSVGSLNTEAFF.

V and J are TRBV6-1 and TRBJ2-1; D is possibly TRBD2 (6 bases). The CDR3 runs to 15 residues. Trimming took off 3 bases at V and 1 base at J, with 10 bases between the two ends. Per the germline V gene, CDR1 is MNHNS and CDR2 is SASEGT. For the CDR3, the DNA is TGTGCCAGCAGTGAGTGGGGGGTTTCCTACAATGAGCAGTTCTTC. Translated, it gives CASSEWGVSYNEQFF.

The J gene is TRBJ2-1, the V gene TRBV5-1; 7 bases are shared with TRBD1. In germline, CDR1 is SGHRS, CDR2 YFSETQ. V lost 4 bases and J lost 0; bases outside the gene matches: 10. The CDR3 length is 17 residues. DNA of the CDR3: TGCGCCAGCAGCCATTCCCAGGACAGGAGCTCCTACAATGAGCAGTTCTTC. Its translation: CASSHSQDRSSYNEQFF.

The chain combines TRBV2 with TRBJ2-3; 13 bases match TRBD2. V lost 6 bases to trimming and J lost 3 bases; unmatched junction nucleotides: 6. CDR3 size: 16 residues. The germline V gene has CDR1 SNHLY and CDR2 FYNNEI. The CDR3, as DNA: TGTGCCAGCAGCCACAGGACTAGCGGGAGTACAGATACGCAGTATTTT. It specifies CASSHRTSGSTDTQYF.

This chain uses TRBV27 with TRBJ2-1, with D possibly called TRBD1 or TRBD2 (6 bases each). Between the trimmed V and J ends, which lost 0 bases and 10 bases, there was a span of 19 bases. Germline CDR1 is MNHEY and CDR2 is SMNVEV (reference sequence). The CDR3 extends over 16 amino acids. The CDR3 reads CASSLSVAGHFNEQFF. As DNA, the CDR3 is TGTGCCAGCAGTTTATCGGTTGCGGGACATTTCAACGAGCAGTTCTTC.

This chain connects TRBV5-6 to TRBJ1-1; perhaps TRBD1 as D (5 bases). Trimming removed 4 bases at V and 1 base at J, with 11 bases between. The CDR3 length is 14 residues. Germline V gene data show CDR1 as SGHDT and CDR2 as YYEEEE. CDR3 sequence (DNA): TGTGCCAGCAGCCCCGGGGCGGGGAACACTGAAGCTTTCTTT. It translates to CASSPGAGNTEAFF. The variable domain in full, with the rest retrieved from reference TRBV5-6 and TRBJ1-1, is DAGVTQSPTHLIKTRGQQVTLRCSPKSGHDTVSWYQQALGQGPQFIFQYYEEEERQRGNFPDRFSGHQFPNYSSELNVNALLLGDSALYLCASSPGAGNTEAFFGQGTRLTVV.

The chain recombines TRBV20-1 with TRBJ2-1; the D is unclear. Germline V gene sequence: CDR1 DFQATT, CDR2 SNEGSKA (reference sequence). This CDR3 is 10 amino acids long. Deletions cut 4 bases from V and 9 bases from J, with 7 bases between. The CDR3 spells CSANWVEQFF. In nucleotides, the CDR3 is TGCAGTGCTAACTGGGTTGAGCAGTTCTTC.

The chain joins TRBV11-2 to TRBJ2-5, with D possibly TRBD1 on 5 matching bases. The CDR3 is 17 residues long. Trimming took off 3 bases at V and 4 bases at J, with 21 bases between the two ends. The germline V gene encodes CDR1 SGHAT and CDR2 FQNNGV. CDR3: CASSFIATVIYRETQYF. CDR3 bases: TGTGCCAGCAGCTTCATTGCGACAGTAATTTATCGAGAGACCCAGTACTTC. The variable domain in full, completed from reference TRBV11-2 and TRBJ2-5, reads EAGVAQSPRYKIIEKRQSVAFWCNPISGHATLYWYQQILGQGPKLLIQFQNNGVVDDSQLPKDRFSAERLKGVDSTLKIQPAKLEDSAVYLCASSFIATVIYRETQYFGPGTRLLVL.

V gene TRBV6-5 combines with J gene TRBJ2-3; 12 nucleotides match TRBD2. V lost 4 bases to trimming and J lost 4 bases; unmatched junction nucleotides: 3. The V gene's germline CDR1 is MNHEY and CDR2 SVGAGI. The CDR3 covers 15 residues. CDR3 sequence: CASSSSGRGADTQYF. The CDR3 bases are TGTGCCAGCAGTTCTAGCGGGAGGGGGGCAGATACGCAGTATTTT.

The CDR3: CASSSPRLAGYSYEQYF. The CDR3 nucleotides are TGTGCCAGCAGCTCCCCTCGACTAGCGGGTTACTCCTACGAGCAGTACTTC. The chain is built from TRBV7-8 and TRBJ2-7; 10 bases line up with TRBD2. The CDR3 covers 17 residues. Unmatched junction bases numbered 9, after V lost 4 bases and J lost 0 bases. Germline V gives CDR1 SGHVS, CDR2 FQNEAQ.

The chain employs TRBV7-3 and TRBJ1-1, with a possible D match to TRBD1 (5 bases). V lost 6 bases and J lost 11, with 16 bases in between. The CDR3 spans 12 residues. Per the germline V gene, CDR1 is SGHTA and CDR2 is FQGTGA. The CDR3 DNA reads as TGTGCCAGCAGTCCGGGACGAACGACGGCTTTCTTT. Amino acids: CASSPGRTTAFF.

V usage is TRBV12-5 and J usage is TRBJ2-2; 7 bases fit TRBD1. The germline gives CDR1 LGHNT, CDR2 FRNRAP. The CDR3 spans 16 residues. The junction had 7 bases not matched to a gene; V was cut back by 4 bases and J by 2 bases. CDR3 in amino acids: CASGSPGQTNTGELFF. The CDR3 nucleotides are TGTGCTAGTGGTTCGCCGGGACAGACAAACACCGGGGAGCTGTTTTTT.

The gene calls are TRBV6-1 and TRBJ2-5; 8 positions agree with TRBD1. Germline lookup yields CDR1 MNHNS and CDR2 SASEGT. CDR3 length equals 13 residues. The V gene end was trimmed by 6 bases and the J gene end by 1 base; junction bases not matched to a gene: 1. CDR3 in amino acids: CASRGTGQETQYF. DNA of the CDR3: TGTGCCAGCAGAGGGACAGGCCAAGAGACCCAGTACTTC.

DNA of the CDR3: TGTGCCAGCAAGTACGACCCAGGGTGGAACACTGAAGCTTTCTTT. Translating it yields CASKYDPGWNTEAFF. The V and J genes are TRBV2 and TRBJ1-1; possibly TRBD1 for D (5 bases). V lost 7 bases and J lost 1, with 16 bases in between. Germline V CDR1 and CDR2: SNHLY, FYNNEI. The CDR3 is 15 amino acids.

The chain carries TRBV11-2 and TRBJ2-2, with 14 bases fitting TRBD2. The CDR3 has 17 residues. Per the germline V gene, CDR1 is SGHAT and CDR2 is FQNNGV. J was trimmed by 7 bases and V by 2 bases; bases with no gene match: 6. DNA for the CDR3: TGTGCCAGCAGCTTACCGGGACTAGCGGGAGAGGTCGGGGAGCTGTTTTTT. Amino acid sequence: CASSLPGLAGEVGELFF. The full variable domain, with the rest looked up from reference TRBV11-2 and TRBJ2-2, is EAGVAQSPRYKIIEKRQSVAFWCNPISGHATLYWYQQILGQGPKLLIQFQNNGVVDDSQLPKDRFSAERLKGVDSTLKIQPAKLEDSAVYLCASSLPGLAGEVGELFFGEGSRLTVL.

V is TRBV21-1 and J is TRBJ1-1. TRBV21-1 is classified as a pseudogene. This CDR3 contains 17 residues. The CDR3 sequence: CASSPPGRGGMNTEAFF. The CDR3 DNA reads TGTGCCAGCAGCCCCCCCGGCAGGGGAGGGATGAACACTGAAGCTTTCTTT.

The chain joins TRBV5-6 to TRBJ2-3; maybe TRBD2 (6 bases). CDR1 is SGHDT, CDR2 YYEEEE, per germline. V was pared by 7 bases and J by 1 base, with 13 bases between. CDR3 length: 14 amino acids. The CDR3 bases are TGTGCCAGCGCCTGGGGGGTGGGCACAGATACGCAGTATTTT. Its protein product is CASAWGVGTDTQYF.

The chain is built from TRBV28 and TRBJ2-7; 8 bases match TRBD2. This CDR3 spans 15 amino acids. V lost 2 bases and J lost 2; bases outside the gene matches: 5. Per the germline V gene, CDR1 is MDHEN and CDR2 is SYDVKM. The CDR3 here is CASSLNGAGAYEQYF. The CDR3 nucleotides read TGTGCCAGCAGTTTAAACGGAGCGGGGGCCTACGAGCAGTACTTC. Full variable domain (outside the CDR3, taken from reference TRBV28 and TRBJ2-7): DVKVTQSSRYLVKRTGEKVFLECVQDMDHENMFWYRQDPGLGLRLIYFSYDVKMKEKGDIPEGYSVSREKKERFSLILESASTNQTSMYLCASSLNGAGAYEQYFGPGTRLTVT.